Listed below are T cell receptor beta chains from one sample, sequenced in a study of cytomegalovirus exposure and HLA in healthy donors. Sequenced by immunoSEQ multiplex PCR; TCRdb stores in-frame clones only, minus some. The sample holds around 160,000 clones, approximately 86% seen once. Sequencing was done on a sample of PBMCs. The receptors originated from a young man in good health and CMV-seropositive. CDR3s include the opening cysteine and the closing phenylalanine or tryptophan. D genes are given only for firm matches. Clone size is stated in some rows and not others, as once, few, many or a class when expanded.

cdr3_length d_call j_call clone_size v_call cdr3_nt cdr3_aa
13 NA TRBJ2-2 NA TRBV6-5 TGTGCCAGCAGTTCCCCGTCCACCGGGGAGCTGTTTTTT CASSSPSTGELFF
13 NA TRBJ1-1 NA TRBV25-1 TGTGCCAGCAGTGAAGGACACCATACTGAAGCTTTCTTT CASSEGHHTEAFF
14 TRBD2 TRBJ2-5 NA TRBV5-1 TGCGCCAGCAGCGGCGGGACTAGTGAAGAGACCCAGTACTTC CASSGGTSEETQYF
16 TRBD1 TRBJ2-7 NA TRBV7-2 TGTGCCAGCAGCTCCCAGGGGGCCCAGGGATCCTACGAGCAGTACTTC CASSSQGAQGSYEQYF
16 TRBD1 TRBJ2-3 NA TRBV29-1 TGCAGCGTTGGAGGGGGGCGGGACAGGGGCACAGATACGCAGTATTTT CSVGGGRDRGTDTQYF
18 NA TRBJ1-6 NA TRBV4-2 TGTGCCAGCAGCCAAGACAGGATCCTGAGCTCCTATAATTCACCCCTCCACTTT CASSQDRILSSYNSPLHF
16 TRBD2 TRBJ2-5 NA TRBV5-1 TGCGCCAGCAGCTTGGAACTAGCGGGGGGGCGGAAGACCCAGTACTTC CASSLELAGGRKTQYF
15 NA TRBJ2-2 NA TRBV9 TGTGCCAGCAGGTTGGGCAGATCGAACACCGGGGAGCTGTTTTTT CASRLGRSNTGELFF
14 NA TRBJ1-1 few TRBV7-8 TGTGCCAGCAGCATAGGACGGGTGAACACTGAAGCTTTCTTT CASSIGRVNTEAFF
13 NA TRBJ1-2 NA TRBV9 TGTGCCAGCAGCGTAGCGGGGGGCCGGGGCTACACCTTC CASSVAGGRGYTF
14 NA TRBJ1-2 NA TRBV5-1 TGCGCCAGCAGCGTCGCCCAGGGTGACTATGGCTACACCTTC CASSVAQGDYGYTF
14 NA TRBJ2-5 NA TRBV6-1 TGTGCCAGCAGACCGACAGCTTACCAAGAGACCCAGTACTTC CASRPTAYQETQYF
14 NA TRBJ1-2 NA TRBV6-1 TGTGCCAGCAGCCCTTCGCAAAACGGGAATGGCTACACCTTC CASSPSQNGNGYTF
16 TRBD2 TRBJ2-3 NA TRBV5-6 TGTGCCAGCAGCCTAGGCTCCGGGGGGAACACAGATACGCAGTATTTT CASSLGSGGNTDTQYF
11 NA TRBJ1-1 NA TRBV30 TGTGCCTGGAGTGTCTGGGAGCGGGCTTTCTTT CAWSVWERAFF
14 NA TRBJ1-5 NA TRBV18 TGTGCCAGCTCATCTGCGGGGTTCGATCAGCCCCAGCATTTT CASSSAGFDQPQHF
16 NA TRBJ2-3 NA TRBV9 TGTGCCAGCAGCGTTAAGGGGGGGACTCGCACAGATACGCAGTATTTT CASSVKGGTRTDTQYF
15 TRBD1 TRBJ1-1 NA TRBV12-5 TGTGCTAGTGGTTTGGTACGGGACAGGGTAGGGGAGGCTTTCTTT CASGLVRDRVGEAFF
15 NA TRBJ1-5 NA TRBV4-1 TGCGCCAGCAGCCAACAGGTGAATAGCAATCAGCCCCAGCATTTT CASSQQVNSNQPQHF
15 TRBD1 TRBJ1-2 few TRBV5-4 TGTGCCAGCAGCTTAGATTACAGGGGGCGCGATGGCTACACCTTC CASSLDYRGRDGYTF
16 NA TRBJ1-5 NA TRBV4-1 TGCGCCAGCAGCCAAGTTGCGGGTAGGGGCAATCAGCCCCAGCATTTT CASSQVAGRGNQPQHF
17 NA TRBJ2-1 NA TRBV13 TGTGCCAGCAGCCCTTCACGGGACTCGGTCAACTACAATGAGCAGTTCTTC CASSPSRDSVNYNEQFF
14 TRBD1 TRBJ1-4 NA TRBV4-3 TGCGCCAGCAGCCGGACAGGGGTTGGGAAAAAACTGTTTTTT CASSRTGVGKKLFF
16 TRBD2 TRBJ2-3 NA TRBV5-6 TGTGCCAGCAGCTTGGAATCGGGGGGGCCCCCCTATACGCAGTATTTT CASSLESGGPPYTQYF
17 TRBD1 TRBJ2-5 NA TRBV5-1 TGCGCCAGCAGCCACACCACCCCCGGACAGGGAGGAGAGACCCAGTACTTC CASSHTTPGQGGETQYF
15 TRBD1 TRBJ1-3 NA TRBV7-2 TGTGCCAGCAGCTCTCACGGACAGGGTAAAAACACCATATATTTT CASSSHGQGKNTIYF
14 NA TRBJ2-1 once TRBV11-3 TGTGCCAGCAGCTTAGGCCTAGTCCGGGGAGAGCAGTTCTTC CASSLGLVRGEQFF
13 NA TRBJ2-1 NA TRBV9 TGTGCCAGCAGCGTAACTAACGGGAATGAGCAGTTCTTC CASSVTNGNEQFF
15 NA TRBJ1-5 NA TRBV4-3 TGCGCCAGCAGCCAAGAAGGCAGGGACAATCAGCCCCAGCATTTT CASSQEGRDNQPQHF